This TCR beta chain was identified during a study of radiotherapy plus CTLA-4 blockade in lung cancer. For the study at large: Objective response rate was about 20%; disease control rate, around 30%. Study results and caveats: Clones of tumor-derived TCRs expanded in blood after radiotherapy plus ipilimumab.

Focal radiation was given together with CTLA-4 blockade (ipilimumab) to patients with chemo-refractory metastatic non-small-cell lung cancer. This clone was seen a single time. Its antigen remains unknown. Sequencing was performed with immunoSEQ multiplex PCR; in TCRdb, only in-frame clones are kept and a portion is missing. The repertoire holds around 71,000 clones, roughly three quarters seen once, with around a sixth in the top ten. From germline, CDR1 is SQVTM and CDR2 ANQGSEA. With V trimmed by 3 bases and J by 1 base, 8 bases remained unmatched. The CDR3 runs to 15 residues. The material was peripheral blood, obtained from a patient treated with radiotherapy plus ipilimumab. This sequence originates from a human donor with non-small cell lung cancer whose response to radiotherapy plus ipilimumab could not be evaluated. Some clones in this sample may be carry-over from other donors' samples. V is TRBV29-1 and J is TRBJ2-5, with TRBD1 identical over 7 bases. The CDR3 loop is CSVERSGGAQETQYF. CDR3 in DNA: TGCAGCGTTGAGAGGTCAGGGGGTGCCCAAGAGACCCAGTACTTC. The complete variable domain, with remaining parts taken from reference TRBV29-1 and TRBJ2-5, reads SAVISQKPSRDICQRGTSLTIQCQVDSQVTMMFWYRQQPGQSLTLIATANQGSEATYESGFVIDKFPISRPNLTFSTLTVSNMSPEDSSIYLCSVERSGGAQETQYFGPGTRLLVL.